This T cell receptor (beta chain) was identified during a study of blood T cell repertoires in COVID-19. Whole-study context: COVID-19 samples from acute and convalescent phases originated in the United States, Italy and Spain. Sources were T cells, B-cell-depleted T cells, or PBMCs; the material itself was cDNA or gDNA.

Per the germline V gene, CDR1 is SGHDT and CDR2 is YYEEEE. There are 14 residues in the CDR3. Trimming at V came to 4 bases and at J to 6 bases, leaving 8 bases not matched to a gene. As handled by the study authors: Reference gene primer amplification gave estimated nucleated cell counts. Profiling relied on immunoSEQ multiplex PCR, and the TCRdb table lists in-frame clones only, not all of them. That table gives V, J and clone size, and the DNA gave D and trimming. There are fewer than 40,000 clones in the sample; 85% occur only once, and around an eighth lies in the top ten. This TCR was sampled from a human donor in a cohort sampled during active COVID-19. Sequencing was performed on peripheral blood. The chain recombines TRBV5-6 with TRBJ2-7; 9 bases map to TRBD1. CDR3 loop: CASSVRDRVPEQYF. CDR3 coding DNA: TGTGCCAGCAGCGTCCGGGACAGGGTACCCGAGCAGTACTTC. Full variable domain (outside the CDR3, taken from reference TRBV5-6 and TRBJ2-7): DAGVTQSPTHLIKTRGQQVTLRCSPKSGHDTVSWYQQALGQGPQFIFQYYEEEERQRGNFPDRFSGHQFPNYSSELNVNALLLGDSALYLCASSVRDRVPEQYFGPGTRLTVT.